Listed here are 30 T cell receptor beta chains from one sample, sequenced in a study of blood T cell repertoires in COVID-19. The assay was immunoSEQ multiplex PCR, and TCRdb's table has in-frame clones only and misses some. The sample has approximately 100,000 clones, around 81% seen once. Sequenced material: peripheral blood. These receptors all stem from a human donor in a cohort sampled during active or convalescent COVID-19.

The chain couples TRBV5-8 to TRBJ1-5; 7 nucleotides line up with TRBD1. Germline V gene lookup returns CDR1 SGHTS and CDR2 YDEGEE. The CDR3 consists of 14 residues. Trimming cost V 5 bases and J 6 bases; bases outside gene matches: 8. In DNA form, the CDR3 reads TGTGCCAGCAGGTCCGGGACAGTGCTTCAGCCCCAGCATTTT. Translated, it gives CASRSGTVLQPQHF.

This rearrangement joins TRBV28 to TRBJ2-7; weak D call: TRBD2 (5 bases). This CDR3 region has 11 residues. The germline gives CDR1 MDHEN, CDR2 SYDVKM. V lost 3 bases and J 11 bases, leaving 11 bases between the germline ends. The CDR3 sequence: CASSLRGKKYF. The CDR3 DNA reads as TGTGCCAGCAGTTTGAGAGGGAAGAAGTACTTC.

V is TRBV28 and J is TRBJ2-3; 7 nucleotides align to TRBD2. The V gene end was trimmed by 5 bases and the J gene end by 7 bases; junction bases not matched to a gene: 18. This CDR3 is 17 amino acids long. Germline-derived CDR1 and CDR2 are MDHEN and SYDVKM. This chain's CDR3 is CASSPPRGRAPLYTQYF. The CDR3 DNA reads as TGTGCCAGCAGTCCTCCTCGTGGGAGGGCCCCGTTATATACGCAGTATTTT.

The gene calls are TRBV27 and TRBJ1-6; perhaps TRBD1 as D (5 bases). The ends were cut back, 6 bases at V and 6 bases at J, with 15 bases in the middle. The CDR3 length is 15 residues. Germline values: CDR1 MNHEY, CDR2 SMNVEV (reference sequence). CDR3 DNA sequence: TGTGCCAGCAGCCCTTACCAGGGTTTTAATTCACCCCTCCACTTT. Translation gives CASSPYQGFNSPLHF.

CDR3 nucleotides: TGTGCCAGCAGCAAGGGAACAGGTCGGCGAAACACCATATATTTT. This sequence encodes CASSKGTGRRNTIYF. This chain uses TRBV21-1 with TRBJ1-3; the table's D call of TRBD1 was not tested on the DNA. TRBV21-1 represents a pseudogene. The CDR3 is made up of 15 amino acids.

This clone was detected a few times. The gene calls are TRBV7-8 and TRBJ2-3; D is perhaps TRBD1 (5 bases). Trimming cost V 4 bases and J 6 bases, with 17 bases left between them. The CDR3 covers 15 residues. Germline CDR1 is SGHVS and CDR2 is FQNEAQ. DNA for the CDR3: TGTGCCAGCAGCTCAAGTCGGTACAGGTTTGATACGCAGTATTTT. This codes for CASSSSRYRFDTQYF.

This clone was detected a few times. The V call is TRBV7-8, the J call TRBJ2-5, with D possibly matching TRBD1 (6 bases). V shed 5 bases and J shed 2 bases, with 12 bases lying between them. The CDR3 spans 14 residues. CDR1 is SGHVS and CDR2 is FQNEAQ in the germline V gene. CDR3 in amino acids: CASSPRTAQETQYF. The CDR3 region has the DNA TGTGCCAGCAGCCCCCGGACAGCTCAAGAGACCCAGTACTTC. The entire variable domain, with the rest obtained from reference TRBV7-8 and TRBJ2-5, is as follows: GAGVSQSPRYKVAKRGQDVALRCDPISGHVSLFWYQQALGQGPEFLTYFQNEAQLDKSGLPSDRFFAERPEGSVSTLKIQRTQQEDSAVYLCASSPRTAQETQYFGPGTRLLVL.

The chain employs TRBV7-2 and TRBJ2-7; 8 positions match TRBD2. Germline V CDR1 and CDR2: SGHTA, FQGNSA. V shed 5 bases, J shed 4 bases, and the junction held 7 bases outside the gene matches. The CDR3 is 14 residues long. For the CDR3, the DNA is TGTGCCAGCAGCCAAGCACGGGGGGGATACGAGCAGTACTTC. Translating gives CASSQARGGYEQYF.

The chain is built from TRBV6-1 and TRBJ2-3; 7 bases are shared with TRBD2. This CDR3 region has 15 residues. After removal of 4 bases from V and 4 bases from J, the junction contained 8 bases not matched to a gene. Per the germline V gene, CDR1 is MNHNS and CDR2 is SASEGT. The CDR3 nucleotides read TGTGCCAGCAGTGGACGGGGGGACGGAGCAGATACGCAGTATTTT. Its translation is CASSGRGDGADTQYF.

The V gene is TRBV5-1, the J gene TRBJ2-1; D call uncertain. Germline V gene sequence: CDR1 SGHRS, CDR2 YFSETQ. CDR3 length: 15 residues. V dropped 2 bases and J dropped 5 bases, with 14 bases sitting between them. CDR3 coding DNA: TGCGCCAGCAGCTTCGGCCCGCGGCCAGACAATGAGCAGTTCTTC. It yields the protein CASSFGPRPDNEQFF.

The rearrangement joins TRBV3-1 (or the pseudogene TRBV3-2) to TRBJ2-7; D remains ambiguous. Germline lookup yields CDR1 LGHDT and CDR2 YNNKEL (reference sequence). The CDR3 loop spans 14 amino acids. With 1 base removed from V and 2 bases from J, the gap between germline ends came to 9 bases. Written as DNA, the CDR3 is TGTGCCAGCAGCCAAGGCCGAGGAGCCTACGAGCAGTACTTC. Protein: CASSQGRGAYEQYF.

This clone occurred a few times. The genes are TRBV14 and TRBJ2-7, with 7 bases aligning to TRBD2. The CDR3 is 18 residues long. Looked up from germline, CDR1 is SGHDN and CDR2 is FVKESK. V lost 3 bases and J lost 0; bases outside the gene matches: 14. CDR3 protein: CASSQMGRTSGISYEQYF. CDR3 DNA: TGTGCCAGCAGCCAGATGGGACGGACTAGTGGGATCTCCTACGAGCAGTACTTC.

The rearrangement joins TRBV4-3 to TRBJ2-1; D might be TRBD1 (6 bases). The V gene's germline CDR1 is LGHNA and CDR2 YSLEER. The CDR3 has 15 amino acids. Between the trimmed V and J ends, which lost 1 base and 2 bases, there was a span of 9 bases. CDR3 in amino acids: CASSQGTAAYNEQFF. In DNA, the CDR3 is TGCGCCAGCAGCCAAGGGACAGCAGCCTACAATGAGCAGTTCTTC.

The chain employs TRBV6-4 and TRBJ1-5; D call uncertain. This CDR3 spans 14 amino acids. Between the trimmed V and J ends, which lost 3 bases and 0 bases, there was a span of 6 bases. CDR1 is MRHNA, CDR2 SNTAGT, per germline. Here the CDR3 DNA reads TGTGCCAGCAGTGAGGAGTATAGCAATCAGCCCCAGCATTTT. Translation gives CASSEEYSNQPQHF.

The gene calls are TRBV7-2 and TRBJ1-3; D uncertain. V was cut by 0 bases and J by 4 bases, with 13 bases left in between. Germline CDR1 and CDR2: SGHTA and FQGNSA. This CDR3 is built from 16 residues. The CDR3 coding sequence is TGTGCCAGCAGCTTAGCGCTAAGAGGGTCAGGAAACACCATATATTTT. This translates into CASSLALRGSGNTIYF.

The chain combines TRBV2 with TRBJ2-3; 10 positions agree with TRBD2. With V trimmed by 6 bases and J by 0 bases, 3 bases remained unmatched. The V gene's germline CDR1 is SNHLY and CDR2 FYNNEI. This CDR3 is 15 amino acids long. Written as DNA, the CDR3 is TGTGCCAGCAGGATTAGCGGGGGGAGCACAGATACGCAGTATTTT. It yields the protein CASRISGGSTDTQYF.

V and J are TRBV10-3 and TRBJ2-7; D remains ambiguous. This CDR3 is built from 15 residues. The V gene lost 0 bases and the J gene lost 1 base, with 10 bases spanning the gap. Germline loops: CDR1 ENHRY, CDR2 SYGVKD. In nucleotides, the CDR3 is TGTGCCATCAGTGAGTCAACAGATCCTTCCTACGAGCAGTACTTC. Encoded protein: CAISESTDPSYEQYF.

The chain links TRBV6-4 to TRBJ2-1; D may be TRBD1 (5 bases). CDR1 is MRHNA, CDR2 SNTAGT, per germline. The CDR3 runs to 14 residues. V lost 2 bases and J lost 3, with 8 bases in between. CDR3 nucleotides: TGTGCCAGCAGTGACGACAGATTCTACAATGAGCAGTTCTTC. Protein sequence: CASSDDRFYNEQFF.

This chain links TRBV2 with TRBJ2-1; 7 bases agree with TRBD1. Trimming at V came to 3 bases and at J to 4 bases, leaving 6 bases not matched to a gene. Per the germline V gene, CDR1 is SNHLY and CDR2 is FYNNEI. The CDR3 is 15 amino acids. CDR3 sequence (DNA): TGTGCCAGCAGTGATGATGGGACAGATTACAATGAGCAGTTCTTC. This encodes CASSDDGTDYNEQFF.

V is TRBV19 and J is TRBJ2-3; TRBD2 aligns across 10 bases. V dropped 5 bases and J dropped 4; count of bases not matched to a gene: 15. This CDR3 contains 18 residues. Germline V gene sequence: CDR1 LNHDA, CDR2 SQIVND (reference sequence). The CDR3 region is CASSPHGVGSGRPDTQYF. CDR3 DNA sequence: TGTGCCAGTAGTCCTCACGGGGTCGGTAGCGGGAGGCCAGATACGCAGTATTTT.

The chain employs TRBV7-2 and TRBJ2-3, with a weak D call TRBD2 (5 bases). The CDR3 has 14 amino acids. Germline V gene data show CDR1 as SGHTA and CDR2 as FQGNSA. With 5 bases removed from V and 2 bases from J, the gap between germline ends came to 11 bases. Here the CDR3 DNA reads TGTGCCAGCAGCACCGGACTGAACACAGATACGCAGTATTTT. It translates to CASSTGLNTDTQYF.

The chain links TRBV28 to TRBJ1-5, with TRBD1 matching over 9 bases. Germline CDR1 and CDR2: MDHEN and SYDVKM. J was trimmed by 7 bases and V by 5 bases; bases with no gene match: 12. The CDR3 totals 16 residues. CDR3 in DNA: TGTGCCAGCAGTCCTCCAGGGACAGGGAGGCGACAGCCCCAGCATTTT. Residues: CASSPPGTGRRQPQHF.

CDR3 region: CASSSYGGGTGELFF. The CDR3 DNA reads TGTGCCAGCAGTTCCTATGGAGGCGGCACCGGGGAGCTGTTTTTT. V usage is TRBV27 and J usage is TRBJ2-2; D may be TRBD2 (5 bases). Per germline, CDR1 MNHEY and CDR2 SMNVEV (reference sequence). This CDR3 contains 15 residues. V was cut by 4 bases and J by 4 bases, with 13 bases left in between.

The chain links TRBV5-4 to TRBJ2-7; 16 nucleotides align to TRBD2. CDR3 length equals 16 residues. The V and J ends lost 5 bases and 3 bases, in that order; junction bases with no gene match: 5. Germline-derived CDR1 and CDR2 are SGHNT and YYREEE (reference sequence). This chain's CDR3 is CASSLGLAGGLYEQYF. CDR3 coding DNA: TGTGCCAGCAGTCTGGGACTAGCGGGAGGGCTCTACGAGCAGTACTTC.

The chain is built from TRBV19 and TRBJ1-1; D unresolved. The CDR3 has 13 amino acids. V was shortened by 4 bases and J by 4 bases, with 10 bases between the two germline ends. Germline V CDR1 and CDR2: LNHDA, SQIVND (reference sequence). The CDR3 sequence is CASSRLLGTEAFF. As DNA, the CDR3 is TGTGCCAGTAGTAGGTTACTCGGCACTGAAGCTTTCTTT.

A word on this clone: At one of its ends the junction is not consistent with the germline gene, which may arise from a read error. This chain joins TRBV24-1 and TRBJ2-3; D perhaps matches TRBD1 (6 bases). CDR3 length: 14 residues. Looked up from germline, CDR1 is KGHDR and CDR2 is SFDVKD. This chain's CDR3 is CATSDPGTSETQYF. DNA of the CDR3: TGTGCCACCAGTGACCCTGGGACATCAGAGACGCAGTATTTT.

CDR3 DNA sequence: TGTGCCAGCAGTTTATCGACAGGCCACTCTGGAAACACCATATATTTT. It yields the protein CASSLSTGHSGNTIYF. The rearrangement joins TRBV27 to TRBJ1-3; weak D call: TRBD1 (6 bases). The CDR3 sequence is 16 residues long. V was pared by 0 bases and J by 0 bases, with 9 bases between. The germline gives CDR1 MNHEY, CDR2 SMNVEV (reference sequence).

J is TRBJ2-2 and V is TRBV5-1; 13 nucleotides align to TRBD2. J lost 4 bases, V lost 1 base, and 4 bases had no gene match. Germline V lookup: CDR1 SGHRS, CDR2 YFSETQ. This CDR3 comprises 17 residues. This CDR3 is CASSLPGTSGITGELFF. CDR3 in DNA: TGCGCCAGCAGCTTGCCTGGGACTAGCGGGATCACCGGGGAGCTGTTTTTT.

In its sample, this clone was seen once. The chain couples TRBV6-1 to TRBJ1-4, with D perhaps TRBD1 (5 bases). Germline V gives CDR1 MNHNS, CDR2 SASEGT. The length of the CDR3 is 15 residues. The germline V and J ends were trimmed by 2 bases and 5 bases, with 12 bases remaining between them. The CDR3 nucleotides read TGTGCCAGCAGTGAACCCACAGGCTACAATGAAAAACTGTTTTTT. Residues: CASSEPTGYNEKLFF.

The chain recombines TRBV12-3 or TRBV12-4 with TRBJ2-1, with D uncertain. The CDR3 consists of 13 residues. The V end lost 3 bases, the J end lost 7 bases, and 10 bases lay between the germline ends. CDR3 sequence (DNA): TGTGCCAGCAGTTTGGGCAGTCCGAATGAGCAGTTCTTC. This gives the protein CASSLGSPNEQFF.